Included here is one T cell receptor beta chain sequence, with context. The data were produced by immunoSEQ multiplex PCR, yet TCRdb's version contains in-frame clones alone and is incomplete. The table lists 50,000 or so clones, around 90% of them singletons, with under 15% in the top ten. The data originate from a study of blood T cell repertoires in COVID-19. At the level of the study: Nucleic acid was either cDNA or gDNA, and it came from T cells, B-cell-depleted T cells, or PBMCs.

This CDR3 contains 15 residues. Germline V gene data show CDR1 as SGHRS and CDR2 as YFSETQ. V was clipped by 5 bases and J by 2 bases, with 15 bases between them. Sequences were obtained from peripheral blood. This chain uses TRBV5-1 with TRBJ2-3; D is uncertain. The sequence derives from an elderly man with acute or convalescent COVID-19. The CDR3, as DNA: TGCGCCAGCAGTCTTGGAGCTAGGATCACAGATACGCAGTATTTT. Amino acid sequence: CASSLGARITDTQYF.